A selection of T cell receptor beta chains follows, all from one sample in a study of T cell responses to AZD1222 COVID-19 vaccine. This table comes from immunoSEQ multiplex PCR, and its TCRdb copy is limited to in-frame clones, with some not included. The table shows about 55,000 clones, with 70% to 90% occurring only once. The input for sequencing was peripheral blood, taken on day 0 of AZD1222 vaccination. Receptors originate from an adult in good health. Both conserved end residues are part of each CDR3. The order of the fields is V gene, clone size, J gene, CDR3 protein. Only part of the rows carry a size: once, few, many, or a class if the clone is expanded.

>TRBV3-1/TRBV3-2|NA|TRBJ1-2
CASSPGTGANYGYTF
>TRBV5-1|NA|TRBJ2-2
CASSQGQGYTGELFF
>TRBV5-6|NA|TRBJ1-6
CASSLAGTDNSPLHF
>TRBV29-1|NA|TRBJ2-1
CSVEAGQTYNEQFF
>TRBV7-8|NA|TRBJ2-5
CASSLRGERAQETQYF
>TRBV10-3|NA|TRBJ1-1
CAIRVTHSNTEAFF
>TRBV4-3|NA|TRBJ2-7
CASSHISGEQYF
>TRBV15|NA|TRBJ2-1
CATSRDRGGMNEQFF
>TRBV7-6|NA|TRBJ2-2
CASSSTGELFF
>TRBV24-1|NA|TRBJ2-2
CATSDQTGVFGELFF
>TRBV28|NA|TRBJ1-4
CASSSPGQPNEKLFF
>TRBV27|NA|TRBJ1-3
CASSSRGNSGNTIYF
>TRBV18|NA|TRBJ2-1
CASSPPGLAGFEQFF
>TRBV5-1|few|TRBJ2-7
CASSLRDRNEQYF
>TRBV15|NA|TRBJ2-1
CATSREAYEQFF
>TRBV19|NA|TRBJ2-7
CASSPTLDRFYEQYF
>TRBV29-1|NA|TRBJ1-5
CNKRDRTSNQPQHF
>TRBV18|NA|TRBJ2-1
CASSPTSGGAIEQFF
>TRBV3-1/TRBV3-2|once|TRBJ2-3
CASSQGPVGGEVTDTQYF
>TRBV27|NA|TRBJ2-7
CASSHGQTYEQYF
>TRBV27|NA|TRBJ2-3
CASSFLSGLAGGTDTQYF
>TRBV19|NA|TRBJ2-3
CASTDRGRATDTQYF
>TRBV30|NA|TRBJ1-1
CAWSVTPMNTEAFF
>TRBV11-2|NA|TRBJ2-2
CASSLFQGLTTGELFF
>TRBV5-1|NA|TRBJ2-7
CASRSGTESYEQYF